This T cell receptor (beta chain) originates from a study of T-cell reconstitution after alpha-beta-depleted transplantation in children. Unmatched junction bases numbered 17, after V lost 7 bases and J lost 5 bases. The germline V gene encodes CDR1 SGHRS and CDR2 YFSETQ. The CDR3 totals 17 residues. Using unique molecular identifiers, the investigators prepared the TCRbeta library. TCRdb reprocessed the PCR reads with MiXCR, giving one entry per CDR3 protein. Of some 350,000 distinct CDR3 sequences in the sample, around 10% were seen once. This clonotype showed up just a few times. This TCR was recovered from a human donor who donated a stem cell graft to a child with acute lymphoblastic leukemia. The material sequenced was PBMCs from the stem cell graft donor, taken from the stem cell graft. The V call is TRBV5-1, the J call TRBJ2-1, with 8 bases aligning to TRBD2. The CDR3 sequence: CASDTTGEREPHNEQFF. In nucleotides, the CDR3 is TGCGCCAGCGATACCACTGGTGAGCGGGAGCCCCACAATGAGCAGTTCTTC.